This note documents a single T cell receptor beta chain sequence. What it binds is unknown. The PCR ran on 60 Vbeta and 13 Jbeta primers. Profiled with immunoSEQ multiplex PCR; TCRdb holds only in-frame clones, not every one. The profile shows over 150,000 clones, 78% of them singletons. The sample originates from a study of cytomegalovirus exposure and HLA in healthy donors. Study background: The study placed approximately 81% of its approximately 360 genotyped donors in the Caucasian-associated ancestry cluster.

Whole-study results and caveats: Researchers reported that three CMV-associated chains were confirmed in vitro as CMV antigen-specific.

The CDR3 loop spans 13 amino acids. The germline gives CDR1 SEHNR, CDR2 FQNEAQ (reference sequence). The V gene lost 4 bases and the J gene lost 6 bases, with 10 bases spanning the gap. The sequenced sample consisted of PBMCs. This clonotype was obtained from a woman in her forties or fifties in good health and CMV-seropositive. The chain has TRBV7-9 and TRBJ2-1; D remains unclear. The CDR3 DNA sequence: TGTGCCAGCAGCTGGCCCCCGGGCAATGAGCAGTTCTTC. It specifies CASSWPPGNEQFF. The full variable domain, its missing parts supplied by reference TRBV7-9 and TRBJ2-1, is DTGVSQNPRHKITKRGQNVTFRCDPISEHNRLYWYRQTLGQGPEFLTYFQNEAQLEKSRLLSDRFSAERPKGSFSTLEIQRTEQGDSAMYLCASSWPPGNEQFFGPGTRLTVL.